These T cell receptor beta chains were read from a single sample in a study of cytomegalovirus exposure and HLA in healthy donors. Here immunoSEQ multiplex PCR was the method, and the copy in TCRdb shows in-frame clones only, minus some. Found here are roughly 120,000 clones, around 72% of them singletons; the top ten hold about 8.2%. The sequenced sample consisted of PBMCs. The origin of the receptors is a middle-aged woman in good health and CMV-seropositive. Both conserved end residues are part of each CDR3. Each record gives: V gene, J gene, D gene, clone size, CDR3 protein, CDR3 DNA. A D gene is named only where the DNA matches it firmly. The size field is filled for only some rows; it gives once, few, many or a size class.

v_call: TRBV6-5; j_call: TRBJ2-5; d_call: .; clone_size: once; cdr3_aa: CASSYGLTWGLETQYF; cdr3_nt: TGTGCCAGCAGTTACGGTCTGACTTGGGGGCTCGAGACCCAGTACTTC
v_call: TRBV2; j_call: TRBJ2-5; d_call: TRBD2; clone_size: .; cdr3_aa: CASSLLAGGRETQYF; cdr3_nt: TGTGCCAGCAGTCTACTAGCGGGGGGGCGAGAGACCCAGTACTTC
v_call: TRBV4-1; j_call: TRBJ2-1; d_call: .; clone_size: .; cdr3_aa: CASSPLGTGGEHNEQFF; cdr3_nt: TGCGCCAGCAGCCCGCTTGGGACCGGGGGAGAACACAATGAGCAGTTCTTC
v_call: TRBV6-1; j_call: TRBJ1-5; d_call: .; clone_size: few; cdr3_aa: CASSGREAGNQPQHF; cdr3_nt: TGTGCCAGCAGTGGGAGGGAGGCGGGCAATCAGCCCCAGCATTTT
v_call: TRBV27; j_call: TRBJ2-7; d_call: .; clone_size: .; cdr3_aa: CASRSSVYEQYF; cdr3_nt: TGTGCCAGCAGGTCTAGTGTCTACGAGCAGTACTTC
v_call: TRBV7-2; j_call: TRBJ1-2; d_call: .; clone_size: .; cdr3_aa: CASSPEPNYGYTF; cdr3_nt: TGTGCCAGCAGCCCAGAACCCAACTATGGCTACACCTTC
v_call: TRBV6-5; j_call: TRBJ1-2; d_call: TRBD1; clone_size: .; cdr3_aa: CASSAQGNYGYTF; cdr3_nt: TGTGCCAGCAGTGCACAGGGGAACTATGGCTACACCTTC
v_call: TRBV7-3; j_call: TRBJ2-5; d_call: TRBD1; clone_size: once; cdr3_aa: CASSEDRGQTQYF; cdr3_nt: TGTGCCAGCAGCGAGGACAGGGGCCAGACCCAGTACTTC
v_call: TRBV6-5; j_call: TRBJ1-2; d_call: .; clone_size: .; cdr3_aa: CASNPAGLNYGYTF; cdr3_nt: TGTGCCAGCAACCCGGCGGGTTTAAACTATGGCTACACCTTC
v_call: TRBV4-2; j_call: TRBJ1-1; d_call: .; clone_size: .; cdr3_aa: CASSHQNTEAFF; cdr3_nt: TGTGCCAGCAGCCATCAGAACACTGAAGCTTTCTTT
v_call: TRBV6-5; j_call: TRBJ1-2; d_call: .; clone_size: .; cdr3_aa: CASREGERGYTF; cdr3_nt: TGTGCCAGCAGGGAAGGGGAACGGGGCTACACCTTC
v_call: TRBV6-1; j_call: TRBJ1-1; d_call: .; clone_size: .; cdr3_aa: CASSVTGLNTEAFF; cdr3_nt: TGTGCCAGCAGTGTAACAGGGTTGAACACTGAAGCTTTCTTT
v_call: TRBV4-3; j_call: TRBJ1-1; d_call: TRBD1; clone_size: .; cdr3_aa: CASSQDIQGDTEAFF; cdr3_nt: TGCGCCAGCAGCCAAGATATACAGGGGGACACTGAAGCTTTCTTT
v_call: TRBV10-1; j_call: TRBJ1-3; d_call: .; clone_size: .; cdr3_aa: CAADRDSRSGNTIYF; cdr3_nt: TGCGCCGCCGATAGGGACTCACGATCTGGAAACACCATATATTTT
v_call: TRBV6-6; j_call: TRBJ2-7; d_call: TRBD1; clone_size: .; cdr3_aa: CASRTPGQGLYEQYF; cdr3_nt: TGTGCCAGCAGGACCCCGGGACAGGGCTTGTACGAGCAGTACTTC
v_call: TRBV2; j_call: TRBJ2-7; d_call: .; clone_size: .; cdr3_aa: CASSEGGGATYEQYF; cdr3_nt: TGTGCCAGCAGTGAAGGCGGCGGTGCGACCTACGAGCAGTACTTC
v_call: TRBV7-2; j_call: TRBJ2-3; d_call: TRBD1; clone_size: .; cdr3_aa: CASNRDRYTDTQYF; cdr3_nt: TGTGCCAGCAACCGGGACAGGTACACAGATACGCAGTATTTT
v_call: TRBV9; j_call: TRBJ2-3; d_call: TRBD1; clone_size: once; cdr3_aa: CASSGPGQGSADTQYF; cdr3_nt: TGTGCCAGCAGCGGACCGGGACAGGGGAGCGCAGATACGCAGTATTTT
v_call: TRBV20-1; j_call: TRBJ2-1; d_call: .; clone_size: .; cdr3_aa: CSARGRNEQFF; cdr3_nt: TGCAGTGCTAGGGGGAGGAATGAGCAGTTCTTC
v_call: TRBV6-1; j_call: TRBJ1-2; d_call: .; clone_size: once; cdr3_aa: CATNSASGYGYTF; cdr3_nt: TGTGCCACCAATAGCGCCTCGGGCTATGGCTACACCTTC
v_call: TRBV6-4; j_call: TRBJ1-1; d_call: .; clone_size: .; cdr3_aa: CASSDSTPPGKGCTEAFF; cdr3_nt: TGTGCCAGCAGTGACTCGACCCCCCCCGGAAAGGGGTGTACTGAAGCTTTCTTT
v_call: TRBV4-1; j_call: TRBJ2-3; d_call: .; clone_size: .; cdr3_aa: CASSQVGRRPDTQYF; cdr3_nt: TGCGCCAGCAGCCAAGTGGGCAGGAGGCCAGATACGCAGTATTTT
v_call: TRBV2; j_call: TRBJ2-7; d_call: .; clone_size: .; cdr3_aa: CASKGDSYEQYF; cdr3_nt: TGTGCCAGCAAAGGGGATTCCTACGAGCAGTACTTC
v_call: TRBV5-6; j_call: TRBJ2-7; d_call: .; clone_size: .; cdr3_aa: CASSLVRGVDEQYF; cdr3_nt: TGTGCCAGCAGCTTGGTCAGGGGAGTAGACGAGCAGTACTTC
v_call: TRBV6-5; j_call: TRBJ1-1; d_call: TRBD1; clone_size: .; cdr3_aa: CASSYSRDREAFF; cdr3_nt: TGTGCCAGCAGTTACTCGAGGGACAGGGAAGCTTTCTTT
v_call: TRBV7-9; j_call: TRBJ1-2; d_call: TRBD1; clone_size: .; cdr3_aa: CASSPQGEDGYTF; cdr3_nt: TGTGCCAGCAGCCCTCAGGGGGAGGATGGCTACACCTTC
v_call: TRBV27; j_call: TRBJ1-1; d_call: .; clone_size: .; cdr3_aa: CASRPHGGGTEAFF; cdr3_nt: TGTGCCAGCAGACCCCACGGGGGGGGGACTGAAGCTTTCTTT
v_call: TRBV7-9; j_call: TRBJ2-5; d_call: TRBD1; clone_size: .; cdr3_aa: CASSLGDRAETQYF; cdr3_nt: TGTGCCAGCAGCTTGGGTGACAGGGCAGAGACCCAGTACTTC
v_call: TRBV29-1; j_call: TRBJ2-6; d_call: TRBD1; clone_size: .; cdr3_aa: CSVEVVGTGGSGANVLTF; cdr3_nt: TGCAGCGTTGAAGTGGTCGGGACAGGGGGCTCTGGGGCCAACGTCCTGACTTTC
v_call: TRBV6-6; j_call: TRBJ2-7; d_call: .; clone_size: .; cdr3_aa: CASRNGRGPYEQYF; cdr3_nt: TGTGCCAGCAGAAACGGGCGGGGCCCCTACGAGCAGTACTTC
v_call: TRBV11-2; j_call: TRBJ2-7; d_call: TRBD1; clone_size: .; cdr3_aa: CASSEGTGRGYEQYF; cdr3_nt: TGTGCCAGCAGCGAAGGGACAGGGCGGGGATACGAGCAGTACTTC
v_call: TRBV9; j_call: TRBJ1-1; d_call: .; clone_size: .; cdr3_aa: CASSSSGSGNTEAFF; cdr3_nt: TGTGCCAGCAGCAGCAGTGGGTCAGGGAACACTGAAGCTTTCTTT
v_call: TRBV5-1; j_call: TRBJ1-2; d_call: .; clone_size: .; cdr3_aa: CASSSEGGPGYYGYTF; cdr3_nt: TGCGCCAGCAGCTCCGAGGGGGGGCCCGGGTACTATGGCTACACCTTC
v_call: TRBV2; j_call: TRBJ1-4; d_call: TRBD1; clone_size: once; cdr3_aa: CASRARQGGGEKLFF; cdr3_nt: TGTGCCAGCAGGGCTAGACAGGGCGGCGGTGAAAAACTGTTTTTT
v_call: TRBV6-1; j_call: TRBJ1-1; d_call: .; clone_size: .; cdr3_aa: CASSGRQGTNTEAFF; cdr3_nt: TGTGCCAGCAGTGGGAGGCAGGGGACGAACACTGAAGCTTTCTTT
v_call: TRBV5-1; j_call: TRBJ1-4; d_call: .; clone_size: .; cdr3_aa: CASRNSTAGEKLFF; cdr3_nt: TGCGCCAGCAGAAATTCGACGGCAGGCGAAAAACTGTTTTTT
v_call: TRBV15; j_call: TRBJ1-2; d_call: .; clone_size: .; cdr3_aa: CATSRDLADYGYTF; cdr3_nt: TGTGCCACCAGCAGAGATCTCGCGGACTATGGCTACACCTTC
v_call: TRBV9; j_call: TRBJ2-1; d_call: .; clone_size: few; cdr3_aa: CASSVRTYNEQFF; cdr3_nt: TGTGCCAGCAGCGTGCGGACCTACAATGAGCAGTTCTTC
v_call: TRBV7-2; j_call: TRBJ2-7; d_call: TRBD2; clone_size: .; cdr3_aa: CASSPQDPGGRYEQYF; cdr3_nt: TGTGCCAGCAGCCCCCAAGACCCGGGGGGGCGTTACGAGCAGTACTTC
v_call: TRBV4-3; j_call: TRBJ2-6; d_call: .; clone_size: few; cdr3_aa: CASSHNSGANVLTF; cdr3_nt: TGCGCCAGCAGCCACAATTCTGGGGCCAACGTCCTGACTTTC
v_call: TRBV4-3; j_call: TRBJ2-1; d_call: TRBD2; clone_size: .; cdr3_aa: CASSRYSGGAGNEQFF; cdr3_nt: TGCGCCAGCAGTCGCTATAGCGGGGGGGCCGGCAATGAGCAGTTCTTC
v_call: TRBV11-2; j_call: TRBJ1-2; d_call: .; clone_size: .; cdr3_aa: CASSLENRANYGYTF; cdr3_nt: TGTGCCAGCAGCTTAGAAAACAGGGCGAACTATGGCTACACCTTC
v_call: TRBV6-1; j_call: TRBJ2-7; d_call: TRBD1; clone_size: once; cdr3_aa: CASSITGTGRYEQYF; cdr3_nt: TGTGCCAGCAGTATAACCGGGACAGGGAGGTACGAGCAGTACTTC
v_call: TRBV28; j_call: TRBJ2-7; d_call: TRBD1; clone_size: .; cdr3_aa: CASSPWTGGGYEQYF; cdr3_nt: TGTGCCAGCAGTCCTTGGACAGGGGGAGGGTACGAGCAGTACTTC
v_call: TRBV7-6; j_call: TRBJ2-7; d_call: .; clone_size: .; cdr3_aa: CASSYQGLSYEQYF; cdr3_nt: TGTGCCAGCAGCTACCAGGGCCTGAGCTACGAGCAGTACTTC
v_call: TRBV5-6; j_call: TRBJ1-6; d_call: TRBD1; clone_size: .; cdr3_aa: CASSSRTGVNSPLHF; cdr3_nt: TGTGCCAGCAGCTCACGGACAGGGGTGAATTCACCCCTCCACTTT
v_call: TRBV19; j_call: TRBJ2-4; d_call: TRBD2; clone_size: few; cdr3_aa: CASSMGTRPHF; cdr3_nt: TGTGCCAGTAGTATGGGGACTAGGCCCCACTTC
v_call: TRBV4-1; j_call: TRBJ2-3; d_call: .; clone_size: .; cdr3_aa: CASSQDRWTVASTDTQYF; cdr3_nt: TGCGCCAGCAGCCAAGATAGATGGACAGTAGCTAGCACAGATACGCAGTATTTT
v_call: TRBV6-5; j_call: TRBJ1-1; d_call: .; clone_size: once; cdr3_aa: CASATLDMNTEAFF; cdr3_nt: TGTGCCAGCGCGACGTTGGACATGAACACTGAAGCTTTCTTT
v_call: TRBV10-3; j_call: TRBJ1-1; d_call: .; clone_size: few; cdr3_aa: CAISEYRDTEAFF; cdr3_nt: TGTGCCATCAGTGAGTACAGGGACACTGAAGCTTTCTTT
v_call: TRBV6-7; j_call: TRBJ1-5; d_call: .; clone_size: .; cdr3_aa: CASSYSISQSDSNQPQHF; cdr3_nt: TGTGCCAGCAGTTACTCGATTTCTCAGTCAGATAGCAATCAGCCCCAGCATTTT
v_call: TRBV29-1; j_call: TRBJ1-1; d_call: TRBD1; clone_size: .; cdr3_aa: CSVAMTGDTEAFF; cdr3_nt: TGCAGCGTTGCCATGACAGGGGACACTGAAGCTTTCTTT
v_call: TRBV7-2; j_call: TRBJ2-3; d_call: TRBD1; clone_size: .; cdr3_aa: CASSPRTGGEVSTQYF; cdr3_nt: TGTGCCAGCAGCCCCAGGACAGGGGGTGAAGTGAGTACGCAGTATTTT